The source of this T cell receptor beta chain is a study of blood T cells in healthy people across ages. Study outcomes and limitations: Using unsorted PBMCs precluded a conclusive naive versus antigen-experienced comparison. Per million T cells, the diversity of TCR beta decreased roughly linearly as age advanced. Diversity estimated from one million T cells was considered an underestimate. Long-lived donors exceeded aged donors in naive CD4+ cells and diversity.

Notes on this clonotype: The antigen remains undetermined.

Sample-barcoded 5' priming and a J-beta primer mix drove a second PCR of roughly 7 to 11 cycles. TCRdb independently ran MiXCR on the 5' RACE reads; one entry per CDR3 protein. The data hold about 1.1 million distinct CDR3 sequences, with 35% to 40% observed a single time. The receptor was isolated from a man between 18 and 35 years old in good health. Source material: blood.

The CDR3: CASSLQGPREKLFF. CDR3 coding DNA: TGTGCCAGCAGTTTACAGGGACCAAGGGAAAAACTGTTTTTT. The chain uses TRBV12-3 or TRBV12-4 and TRBJ1-4; TRBD1 is a possible D gene (5 bases). The CDR3 sequence is 14 residues long. Trimming took off 2 bases at V and 8 bases at J, with 12 bases between the two ends.